Below are 32 T cell receptor beta chains sequenced from a single sample in a study of blood T cells in healthy people across ages (dated by TCRdb to the mid-2010s). The protocol used for the library was 5' RACE. Sequencing instrument: Illumina HiSeq 2500. The second PCR ran for about 6 to 11 cycles and used a J-beta primer mix along with a sample-barcoded 5' primer. TCRdb reprocessing: public reads trimmed at Q25 with fastp, clones called with MiXCR, in-frame beta chains kept. Rows merge per CDR3 protein into single entries with the most common DNA and genes. In this sample the table shows approximately 800,000 distinct CDR3 sequences, roughly 64% of which occur a single time. 20% to 25% of the sample lies in the top ten. Source material: blood. Source of these receptors: a man aged 25 to 40 in good health.

The chain links TRBV13 to TRBJ2-5; D possibly uses TRBD1 or TRBD2 (5 bases each). V gave up 0 bases and J gave up 11 bases, with 19 bases separating them. The germline gives CDR1 PRHDT, CDR2 FYEKMQ (reference sequence). This CDR3 spans 15 amino acids. The CDR3 DNA is TGTGCCAGCAGCTTAGGCCGGGGCTCTCAAGTTGGGCAGTACTTC. Residues: CASSLGRGSQVGQYF.

The chain links TRBV18 to TRBJ2-3; possibly TRBD1 for D (6 bases). The CDR3 is made up of 15 amino acids. V was clipped by 2 bases and J by 3 bases, with 12 bases between them. The germline CDR1 and CDR2 sequences are KGHSH and LQKENI. The CDR3 sequence is CASSPWGRATDTQYF. CDR3 in DNA: TGTGCCAGCTCACCATGGGGGCGTGCGACAGATACGCAGTATTTT.

The rearrangement uses TRBV6-1 and TRBJ2-4, with no clear D. The J call could be wrong; TRBJ2-7 is a better fit for the DNA end. Germline V CDR1 and CDR2: MNHNS, SASEGT. The CDR3 spans 15 residues. In DNA, the CDR3 is TGTGCCAGCAGTGATTTTGGTAGAAACGAATACGAGCAGTACTTC. Encoded protein: CASSDFGRNEYEQYF.

Points on this clonotype: A read error may account for a junction end that differs from germline. This sequence joins TRBV6-1 and TRBJ1-2; D gene uncertain. The CDR3 is made up of 12 amino acids. The V gene's germline CDR1 is MNHNS and CDR2 SASEGT. The CDR3: CASRPILYGFTF. CDR3 DNA sequence: TGTGCCAGCAGACCCATCCTCTATGGCTTCACCTTC.

V gene TRBV20-1 combines with J gene TRBJ2-6, with no clear D. This CDR3 contains 13 residues. The germline V gene has CDR1 DFQATT and CDR2 SNEGSKA (reference sequence). Trimming stripped 5 bases from V and 2 bases from J, with 7 bases between. The CDR3 protein is CSAPSTGANVLTF. In DNA, the CDR3 is TGCAGTGCTCCCTCTACTGGGGCCAACGTCCTGACTTTC.

This clonotype was observed a few times. This sequence joins TRBV7-9 and TRBJ2-5; TRBD2 agrees at 14 bases. The CDR3 consists of 16 residues. Germline V gives CDR1 SEHNR, CDR2 FQNEAQ (reference sequence). Unmatched junction bases numbered 7, after V lost 5 bases and J lost 5 bases. In DNA form, the CDR3 reads TGTGCCAGCAGCGCGGGACTAGCGGGAGACGGCGAGACCCAGTACTTC. It yields the protein CASSAGLAGDGETQYF.

Comments on this clonotype: Sequence at one end of the junction differs from germline and may be a read error. The V call is TRBV11-2, the J call TRBJ2-2; weak D call: TRBD2 (5 bases). The V gene's germline CDR1 is SGHAT and CDR2 FQNNGV. The CDR3 runs to 17 residues. DNA for the CDR3: TGTGCCAGCAGGTCCTGGACTCGGCCCGCGAACGCCGGGGAGCTGTTTTTT. Translated, it gives CASRSWTRPANAGELFF.

CDR3 region: CSAQARPNYGYTF. In DNA, the CDR3 is TGCAGTGCTCAGGCCAGACCTAACTATGGCTACACCTTC. This rearrangement joins TRBV20-1 to TRBJ1-2; D gene unclear. Between the trimmed V and J ends, which lost 5 bases and 0 bases, there was a span of 10 bases. CDR3 size: 13 residues. Germline loops: CDR1 DFQATT, CDR2 SNEGSKA (reference sequence).

The V and J genes are TRBV7-9 and TRBJ2-1; D unresolved. Trimming cost V 2 bases and J 5 bases, with 7 bases left between them. The CDR3 sequence is 13 residues long. In germline, CDR1 is SEHNR, CDR2 FQNEAQ (reference sequence). The CDR3 DNA sequence: TGTGCCAGCAGCTTACAACCTCACAATGAGCAGTTCTTC. This sequence encodes CASSLQPHNEQFF.

The genes are TRBV7-9 and TRBJ1-1, with D perhaps matching TRBD1 (6 bases). This CDR3 is built from 16 residues. The V and J ends lost 4 bases and 4 bases respectively, with 19 bases between them. CDR1 SEHNR and CDR2 FQNEAQ come from the germline V gene (reference sequence). CDR3: CASSSITGKGTTEAFF. CDR3 nucleotide sequence: TGTGCCAGCAGCTCGATAACAGGGAAGGGTACCACTGAAGCTTTCTTT.

The chain combines TRBV27 with TRBJ2-1, with D perhaps TRBD1 (5 bases). The CDR3 length is 15 residues. Trimming shortened V by 4 bases and J by 6 bases, and 16 bases separated the two germline ends. CDR1 is MNHEY and CDR2 is SMNVEV in the germline V gene (reference sequence). CDR3 amino acids: CASSSFRASPNEQFF. As DNA, the CDR3 is TGTGCCAGCAGTTCGTTCAGGGCCTCGCCCAATGAGCAGTTCTTC.

This sequence joins TRBV19 and TRBJ2-6; D is undetermined. The germline gives CDR1 LNHDA, CDR2 SQIVND (reference sequence). This CDR3 comprises 13 residues. Trimming cost V 10 bases and J 2 bases, with 9 bases left between them. The CDR3 nucleotides are TGTGCCACCATGACCGCTGGGGCCAACGTCCTGACTTTC. Protein: CATMTAGANVLTF.

The chain carries TRBV27 and TRBJ2-4; 11 nucleotides agree with TRBD2. The DNA end lines up better with TRBJ2-7; the J call may be wrong. This CDR3 contains 14 residues. Germline values: CDR1 MNHEY, CDR2 SMNVEV (reference sequence). The CDR3 protein is CASSVAGGPREQYF. CDR3 bases: TGTGCCAGCAGTGTAGCGGGAGGGCCGCGCGAGCAGTACTTC.

DNA of the CDR3: TGTGCCAGCAGCGGGCTAACGACAGGGGAGGGCTACACCTTC. Translating gives CASSGLTTGEGYTF. V and J are TRBV7-2 and TRBJ1-2; 8 bases are a match to TRBD1. V trimming: 5 bases; J trimming: 8 bases; junction bases outside the gene matches: 10. Germline V CDR1 and CDR2: SGHTA, FQGNSA. The CDR3 is 14 amino acids.

V and J are TRBV18 and TRBJ2-4, with D possibly being TRBD1 or TRBD2 (6 bases each). The DNA end is a closer match to TRBJ2-7, so the J assignment may be wrong. From germline, CDR1 is KGHSH and CDR2 LQKENI. The CDR3 totals 14 residues. CDR3 protein: CASSPPGAGNEQYF. The CDR3 nucleotides read TGTGCCAGCTCACCACCGGGGGCGGGAAACGAGCAGTACTTC.

This clonotype was observed a handful of times. V gene TRBV7-2 combines with J gene TRBJ2-1; D is unclear. Germline lookup yields CDR1 SGHTA and CDR2 FQGNSA. Trimming took 1 base from V and 9 from J, leaving 13 bases between them. CDR3 size: 14 residues. CDR3 in amino acids: CASSLEGVSGEQFF. Written as DNA, the CDR3 is TGTGCCAGCAGCTTAGAAGGAGTCTCTGGTGAGCAGTTCTTC.

The rearrangement uses TRBV4-2 and TRBJ2-1; no firm D call. The ends were cut back, 5 bases at V and 0 bases at J, with 11 bases in the middle. This CDR3 region has 15 residues. Germline lookup yields CDR1 LGHNA and CDR2 YNFKEQ. DNA of the CDR3: TGTGCCAGCAGCGCGCACGTTAGCTCCTACAATGAGCAGTTCTTC. Encoded protein: CASSAHVSSYNEQFF.

The chain uses TRBV20-1 and TRBJ2-7; D remains unclear. The J call is uncertain, as TRBJ2-5 better fits the DNA end. CDR1 and CDR2 from the germline V gene are DFQATT and SNEGSKA (reference sequence). The CDR3 runs to 11 residues. The CDR3 sequence is CSVDHLETQYF. CDR3 bases: TGCAGTGTCGACCACCTAGAGACCCAGTACTTC.

The CDR3 is CAGGQGGLYGYTF. The CDR3 nucleotides are TGTGCCGGAGGACAGGGGGGGCTTTATGGCTACACCTTC. V gene TRBV30 combines with J gene TRBJ1-2, with 10 bases fitting TRBD1. Germline V gene lookup returns CDR1 GTSNPN and CDR2 SVGIG (reference sequence). The CDR3 is 13 amino acids. The J segment lost 5 bases and the V segment lost 8 bases, leaving 8 bases of the junction unmatched.

The rearrangement links TRBV12-3 or TRBV12-4 to TRBJ2-7; D remains unclear. There are 13 residues in the CDR3. Trimming removed 3 bases at V and 2 bases at J, with 8 bases between. CDR3 nucleotides: TGTGCCAGCAGTTTCAACGATCCCTACGAGCAGTACTTC. Translating gives CASSFNDPYEQYF.

The chain uses TRBV7-8 and TRBJ2-5, with D hard to call. Germline V gene lookup returns CDR1 SGHVS and CDR2 FQNEAQ. The CDR3 length is 11 residues. V lost 7 bases and J 3 bases, leaving 6 bases between the germline ends. CDR3 region: CASTQKETQYF. The CDR3 DNA sequence: TGTGCCAGCACCCAGAAAGAGACCCAGTACTTC. The variable domain in full, with the rest retrieved from reference TRBV7-8 and TRBJ2-5, is GAGVSQSPRYKVAKRGQDVALRCDPISGHVSLFWYQQALGQGPEFLTYFQNEAQLDKSGLPSDRFFAERPEGSVSTLKIQRTQQEDSAVYLCASTQKETQYFGPGTRLLVL.

This clonotype was seen only once. The DNA for the CDR3 is TGTGCCACCAGTGACGCCGTGTGGGGGAATGAGCAGTTCTTC. The encoded protein is CATSDAVWGNEQFF. The chain employs TRBV24-1 and TRBJ2-1; D may match TRBD1 or TRBD2 (5 bases each). V was shortened by 4 bases and J by 7 bases, with 13 bases between the two germline ends. This CDR3 is 14 amino acids long. Germline CDR1 and CDR2: KGHDR and SFDVKD.

V is TRBV28 and J is TRBJ1-6; D ambiguous. The V end lost 5 bases, the J end lost 10 bases, and 15 bases lay between the germline ends. CDR1 is MDHEN, CDR2 SYDVKM, per germline. There are 14 residues in the CDR3. CDR3: CASSLLYRGSPLHF. DNA of the CDR3: TGTGCCAGCAGTCTTCTATATAGAGGGTCACCCCTCCACTTT. The full variable domain, rest sourced from reference TRBV28 and TRBJ1-6, is DVKVTQSSRYLVKRTGEKVFLECVQDMDHENMFWYRQDPGLGLRLIYFSYDVKMKEKGDIPEGYSVSREKKERFSLILESASTNQTSMYLCASSLLYRGSPLHFGNGTRLTVT.

This clonotype appeared a single time. The V call is TRBV29-1, the J call TRBJ2-4; D is undetermined. The end of the DNA fits TRBJ2-7 better, so the J call may be wrong. Germline V lookup: CDR1 SQVTM, CDR2 ANQGSEA. The CDR3 is made up of 11 amino acids. As DNA, the CDR3 is TGCAGCGGCTCCCAGGAGTGCGAGCAGTACTTC. It yields the protein CSGSQECEQYF.

The V call is TRBV3-1, the J call TRBJ2-1, with 14 positions matching TRBD2. With 3 bases clipped from V and 1 base from J, the junction kept 5 bases outside the gene matches. This CDR3 comprises 18 residues. Germline V gives CDR1 LGHDT, CDR2 YNNKEL (reference sequence). The CDR3 DNA reads TGTGCCAGCAGCCATGGACTAGCGGGGGGATTATCCTACAATGAGCAGTTCTTC. Protein product: CASSHGLAGGLSYNEQFF.

V gene TRBV7-2 combines with J gene TRBJ1-2; TRBD1 agrees at 7 bases. Germline CDR1 SGHTA, CDR2 FQGNSA. The CDR3 runs 17 residues. V was pared by 3 bases and J by 2 bases, with 12 bases of the junction left unmatched. The CDR3 spells CASSFGYHPGQNYGYTF. CDR3 DNA: TGTGCCAGCAGCTTTGGGTATCATCCGGGACAGAACTATGGCTACACCTTC.

The chain recombines TRBV7-9 with TRBJ2-7, with unresolved D. This CDR3 has 14 residues. CDR1 is SEHNR, CDR2 FQNEAQ, per germline (reference sequence). V was pared by 6 bases and J by 2 bases, with 14 bases between. For the CDR3, the DNA is TGTGCCAGCAGTTTACCAATTATCCCCTACGAGCAGTACTTC. This sequence encodes CASSLPIIPYEQYF.

This clonotype has a handful of counts. The chain is built from TRBV20-1 and TRBJ2-5, with 8 bases fitting TRBD1. The CDR3 extends over 14 amino acids. Germline V lookup: CDR1 DFQATT, CDR2 SNEGSKA (reference sequence). In DNA form, the CDR3 reads TGCAGGGCGCTGAATCCGGGACAGGCAGAGACCCAGTACTTC. It encodes CRALNPGQAETQYF.

The rearrangement links TRBV5-6 to TRBJ2-1; D might be TRBD1 (5 bases). V gave up 6 bases and J gave up 0 bases, with 16 bases separating them. Germline CDR1 SGHDT, CDR2 YYEEEE. The CDR3 covers 16 residues. The CDR3 nucleotides are TGTGCCAGCATCCAGGGTCTGGGAAGCTCCTACAATGAGCAGTTCTTC. Amino acid sequence: CASIQGLGSSYNEQFF.

The chain recombines TRBV10-3 with TRBJ2-7, with 10 bases that match TRBD1. J lost 5 bases, V lost 6 bases, and 4 bases had no gene match. CDR1 ENHRY and CDR2 SYGVKD come from the germline V gene. The CDR3 sequence is 13 residues long. As DNA, the CDR3 is TGTGCCATCAGGGCCGGGACAGGGGACGAGCAGTACTTC. Protein sequence: CAIRAGTGDEQYF.

This clonotype was found a few times. The chain couples TRBV25-1 to TRBJ1-2, with 8 nucleotides matching TRBD1. Per germline, CDR1 MGHDK and CDR2 SYGVNS. V was clipped by 4 bases and J by 12 bases; unmatched bases: 7. This CDR3 comprises 12 residues. CDR3 in DNA: TGTGCCAGCAGTGCCGCGGACAGGGAGCACACCTTC. Translated, it gives CASSAADREHTF.

The chain has TRBV14 and TRBJ1-1; TRBD1 might be the D (5 bases). Germline V gene sequence: CDR1 SGHDN, CDR2 FVKESK. CDR3 length equals 14 residues. V dropped 0 bases and J dropped 6 bases, with 11 bases sitting between them. CDR3 nucleotide sequence: TGTGCCAGCAGCCAAGAGTGGGGGAGGGCTGAAGCTTTCTTT. This codes for CASSQEWGRAEAFF.